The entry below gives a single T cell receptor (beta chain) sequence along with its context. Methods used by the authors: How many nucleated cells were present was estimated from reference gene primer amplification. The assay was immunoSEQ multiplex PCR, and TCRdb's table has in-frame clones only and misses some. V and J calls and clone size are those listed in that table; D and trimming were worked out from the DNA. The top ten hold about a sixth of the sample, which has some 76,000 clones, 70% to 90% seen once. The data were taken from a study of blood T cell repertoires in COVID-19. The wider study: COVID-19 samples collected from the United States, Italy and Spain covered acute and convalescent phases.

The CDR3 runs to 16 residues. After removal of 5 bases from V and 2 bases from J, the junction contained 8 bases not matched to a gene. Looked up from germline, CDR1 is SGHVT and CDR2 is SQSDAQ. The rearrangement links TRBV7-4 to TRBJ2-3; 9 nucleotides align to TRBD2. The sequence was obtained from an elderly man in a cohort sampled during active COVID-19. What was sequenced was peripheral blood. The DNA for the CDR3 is TGTGCCAGCAGCCCAGAGCGGGGGGCCCTCACAGATACGCAGTATTTT. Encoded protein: CASSPERGALTDTQYF.